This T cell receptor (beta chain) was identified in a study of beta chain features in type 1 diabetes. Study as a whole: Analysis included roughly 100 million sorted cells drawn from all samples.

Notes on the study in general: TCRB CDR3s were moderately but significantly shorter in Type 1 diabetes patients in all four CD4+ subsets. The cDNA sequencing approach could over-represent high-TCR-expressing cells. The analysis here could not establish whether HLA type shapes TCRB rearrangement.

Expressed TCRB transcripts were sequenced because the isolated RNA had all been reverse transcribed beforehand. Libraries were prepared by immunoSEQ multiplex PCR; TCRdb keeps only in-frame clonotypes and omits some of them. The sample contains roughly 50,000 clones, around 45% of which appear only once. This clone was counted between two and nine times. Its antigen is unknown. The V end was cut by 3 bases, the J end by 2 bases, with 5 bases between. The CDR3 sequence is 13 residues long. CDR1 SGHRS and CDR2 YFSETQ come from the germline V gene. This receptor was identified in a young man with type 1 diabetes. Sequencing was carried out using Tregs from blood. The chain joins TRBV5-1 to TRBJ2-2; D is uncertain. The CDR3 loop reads CASSSRNTGELFF. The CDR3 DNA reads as TGCGCCAGCAGCTCGAGAAACACCGGGGAGCTGTTTTTT.